The clone carrying this TCR beta chain was seen repeatedly, ten times or more. The antigen remains unidentified. The CDR3 length is 12 residues. The V segment lost 4 bases and the J segment 8 bases; nucleotides outside the gene matches: 1. This specimen comes from a study of T cell repertoires in cytomegalovirus infection. Looking at the study overall: Recently identified HLA-C-restricted and well-studied HLA-B-restricted CMV epitopes were used. Public TCR beta signatures marked donors with CMV infection and the matching HLA. General study findings and limits: Totalled public TCR beta family frequency picked out people who carried CMV plus the relevant HLA. Predominance within the ex vivo response was attributable to HLA-C-restricted CMV-specific TCR beta clonotypes.

TCRdb analysed the reads with MiXCR anew, one entry per CDR3 protein. The sample contains some 350,000 distinct CDR3 sequences, around 29% of which appear only once. J is TRBJ1-2 and V is TRBV12-3 or TRBV12-4; 10 bases map to TRBD1. The sequence derives from a human donor in good health (CMV status not recorded). Some clones in this sample may be carry-over from other donors' samples. The sample in question was cultured PBMCs, obtained from culture after CMV antigen stimulation. The CDR3 here is CASSSGQGGYTF. In nucleotides, the CDR3 is TGTGCCAGCAGTTCGGGACAGGGGGGCTACACCTTC.